This entry lists 10 T cell receptor beta chains sequenced from one sample in a study of cytomegalovirus exposure and HLA in healthy donors. Vbeta (60) and Jbeta (13) primers were used in the PCR. Produced via immunoSEQ multiplex PCR; TCRdb's table is partial and in-frame only. The sample records more than 140,000 clones, about 64% being singletons. What was sequenced was PBMCs. The origin of the receptors is a woman in her 30s in good health and CMV-seropositive.

The CDR3 bases are TGTGCCAGCAGTGAAGACGCGGAAAAACTGTTTTTT. Translated, it gives CASSEDAEKLFF. V gene TRBV6-1 combines with J gene TRBJ1-4; D not resolved. The CDR3 is made up of 12 amino acids. CDR1 MNHNS and CDR2 SASEGT come from the germline V gene. V was clipped by 1 base and J by 8 bases, with 5 bases between them.

The chain carries TRBV10-3 and TRBJ1-5, with D unclear. V lost 5 bases and J lost 5, with 16 bases in between. CDR1 and CDR2 (germline): ENHRY, SYGVKD. The CDR3 totals 15 residues. DNA for the CDR3: TGTGCCATCAGTCCTGCCCACGTGAGGGATCAGCCCCAGCATTTT. Its translation: CAISPAHVRDQPQHF.

Worth noting for this clone: A junction end diverges from the germline sequence, so it may reflect a read error. V and J are TRBV27 and TRBJ1-4, with a weak D call TRBD1 (6 bases). The CDR3 has 16 residues. CDR1 MNHEY and CDR2 SMNVEV come from the germline V gene (reference sequence). The CDR3 DNA sequence: TGTGCCAGCAGTCCCCTTCGGGGGGGCCCTTATGAAACACTGTTTTTT. Amino acids: CASSPLRGGPYETLFF.

This clone was counted only a few times. The chain has TRBV11-3 and TRBJ2-3; D is unresolved. V shed 3 bases and J shed 0 bases, with 7 bases lying between them. Germline CDR1 and CDR2: SGHNT and YENEEA. This CDR3 is 14 amino acids long. The CDR3 sequence is CASSFSVSTDTQYF. CDR3 in DNA: TGTGCCAGCAGCTTCAGCGTGAGCACAGATACGCAGTATTTT.

This clone has just a few counts. This chain uses TRBV27 with TRBJ2-1, with 11 positions matching TRBD1. Per germline, CDR1 MNHEY and CDR2 SMNVEV (reference sequence). The CDR3 loop spans 15 amino acids. V was clipped by 3 bases and J by 7 bases; unmatched bases: 5. The chain's CDR3 is CASSFGTGGKNEQFF. Written as DNA, the CDR3 is TGTGCCAGCAGTTTTGGGACAGGGGGTAAGAATGAGCAGTTCTTC.

This clone was observed a handful of times. The CDR3 DNA reads TGTGCCAGCAGCGTCCAAGAGACCCAGTACTTC. Translated, it gives CASSVQETQYF. The rearrangement links TRBV6-1 to TRBJ2-5; D gene uncertain. The CDR3 has 11 residues. The ends were cut back, 6 bases at V and 1 base at J, with 3 bases in the middle. Per germline, CDR1 MNHNS and CDR2 SASEGT.

The chain recombines TRBV2 with TRBJ1-5, with D tentatively TRBD1 (6 bases). CDR3 length: 15 residues. CDR1 and CDR2 (germline): SNHLY, FYNNEI. V dropped 4 bases and J dropped 0 bases, with 10 bases sitting between them. The CDR3 region has the DNA TGTGCCAGCAGTGGGTTGGGACATAGCAATCAGCCCCAGCATTTT. This encodes CASSGLGHSNQPQHF.

The chain employs TRBV21-1 and TRBJ1-1. TRBV21-1 is listed as a pseudogene. The CDR3 totals 12 residues. CDR3 sequence reads: CASSNTLSGAFF. Written as DNA, the CDR3 is TGTGCCAGCAGCAATACTCTGAGTGGAGCTTTCTTT.

This chain links TRBV20-1 with TRBJ2-3; D unclear. Germline loops: CDR1 DFQATT, CDR2 SNEGSKA (reference sequence). The CDR3 totals 10 residues. V was trimmed by 3 bases and J by 7 bases, leaving 5 bases between them. The DNA of the CDR3 is TGCAGTGCTAGCCATTATACGCAGTATTTT. Amino acid sequence: CSASHYTQYF.

V and J are TRBV2 and TRBJ2-1, with 9 bases that match TRBD1. Germline loops: CDR1 SNHLY, CDR2 FYNNEI. After removal of 11 bases from V and 8 bases from J, the junction contained 7 bases not matched to a gene. CDR3 size: 12 residues. The CDR3 here is CAVPGQGYEQFF. In DNA, the CDR3 is TGTGCCGTTCCGGGACAGGGTTATGAGCAGTTCTTC. Full variable domain (rest looked up from reference TRBV2 and TRBJ2-1): EPEVTQTPSHQVTQMGQEVILRCVPISNHLYFYWYRQILGQKVEFLVSFYNNEISEKSEIFDDQFSVERPDGSNFTLKIRSTKLEDSAMYFCAVPGQGYEQFFGPGTRLTVL.